The T cell receptor beta chain under discussion was sequenced for a study of cytomegalovirus exposure and HLA in healthy donors. Findings and caveats of the study: A later analysis linked 15,000 to 20,000 TCR beta sequences to HLA alleles at 0.05 false discovery rate.

The CDR3 loop spans 16 amino acids. Germline CDR1 and CDR2: SGHTA and FQGNSA. Trimming pared 5 bases from V and 7 bases from J, leaving 20 bases between. This clone was recorded once. Antigen specificity is unknown. PCR employed 60 Vbeta and 13 Jbeta primers. Clones were sequenced by immunoSEQ multiplex PCR, and TCRdb holds only the in-frame ones, with some missing. This sample yields 150,000 to 200,000 clones, of which over 70% are seen a single time; around 4% belongs to the top ten. The source of this sequence is a man in his forties or fifties in good health and CMV-seronegative. Input material: PBMCs. The chain joins TRBV7-2 to TRBJ2-2, with D perhaps matching TRBD2 (7 bases). The CDR3 DNA reads as TGTGCCAGCAGCGGAGAGGGGGGGCGCGTTAACGGGGAGCTGTTTTTT. Amino acid sequence: CASSGEGGRVNGELFF. The full variable domain, completed using reference TRBV7-2 and TRBJ2-2, is GAGVSQSPSNKVTEKGKDVELRCDPISGHTALYWYRQSLGQGLEFLIYFQGNSAPDKSGLPSDRFSAERTGGSVSTLTIQRTQQEDSAVYLCASSGEGGRVNGELFFGEGSRLTVL.